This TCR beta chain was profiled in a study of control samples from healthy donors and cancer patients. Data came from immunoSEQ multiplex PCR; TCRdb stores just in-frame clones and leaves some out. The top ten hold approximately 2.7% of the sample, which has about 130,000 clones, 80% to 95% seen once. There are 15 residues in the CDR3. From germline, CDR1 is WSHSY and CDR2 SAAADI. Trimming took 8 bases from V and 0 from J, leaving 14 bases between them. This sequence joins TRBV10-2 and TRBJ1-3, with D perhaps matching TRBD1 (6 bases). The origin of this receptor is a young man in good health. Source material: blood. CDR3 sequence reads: CASSGTPGSGNTIYF. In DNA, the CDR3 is TGCGCCAGCTCCGGGACACCAGGCTCTGGAAACACCATATATTTT.